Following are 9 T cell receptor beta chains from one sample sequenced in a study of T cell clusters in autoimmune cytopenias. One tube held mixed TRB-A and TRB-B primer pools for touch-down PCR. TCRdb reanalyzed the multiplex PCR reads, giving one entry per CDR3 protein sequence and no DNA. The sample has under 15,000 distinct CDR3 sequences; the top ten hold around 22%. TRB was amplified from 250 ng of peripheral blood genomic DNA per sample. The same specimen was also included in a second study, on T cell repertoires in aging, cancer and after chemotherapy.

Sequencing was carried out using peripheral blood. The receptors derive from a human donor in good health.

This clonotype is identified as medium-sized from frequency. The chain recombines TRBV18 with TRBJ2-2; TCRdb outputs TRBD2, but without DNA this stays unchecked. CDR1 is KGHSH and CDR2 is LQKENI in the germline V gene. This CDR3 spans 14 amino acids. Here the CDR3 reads CASSPPVGGIRLFF.

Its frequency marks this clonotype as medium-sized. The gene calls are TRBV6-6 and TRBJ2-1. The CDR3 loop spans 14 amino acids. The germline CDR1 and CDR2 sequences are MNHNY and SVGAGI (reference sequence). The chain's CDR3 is CASSYNGAYNEQFF.

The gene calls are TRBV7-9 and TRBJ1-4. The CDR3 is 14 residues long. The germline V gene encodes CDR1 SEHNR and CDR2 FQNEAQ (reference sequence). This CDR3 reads CASSQVVTNEKLFF.

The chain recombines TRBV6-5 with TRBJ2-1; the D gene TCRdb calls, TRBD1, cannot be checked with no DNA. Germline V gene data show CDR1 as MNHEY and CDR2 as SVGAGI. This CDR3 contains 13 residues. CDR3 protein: CASKKTGYGEQFF.

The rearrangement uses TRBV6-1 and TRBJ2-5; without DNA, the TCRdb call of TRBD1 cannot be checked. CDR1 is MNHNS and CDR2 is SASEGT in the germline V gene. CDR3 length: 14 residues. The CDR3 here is CASSEARGVETQYF.

The CDR3 protein is CASSEFRDTPQRQYF. The chain combines TRBV6-1 with TRBJ2-7. Germline-derived CDR1 and CDR2 are MNHNS and SASEGT. The CDR3 loop spans 15 amino acids.

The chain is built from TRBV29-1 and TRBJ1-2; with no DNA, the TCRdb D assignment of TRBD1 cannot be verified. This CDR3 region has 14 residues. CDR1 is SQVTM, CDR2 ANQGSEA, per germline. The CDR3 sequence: CSALPQGSIDGYTF.

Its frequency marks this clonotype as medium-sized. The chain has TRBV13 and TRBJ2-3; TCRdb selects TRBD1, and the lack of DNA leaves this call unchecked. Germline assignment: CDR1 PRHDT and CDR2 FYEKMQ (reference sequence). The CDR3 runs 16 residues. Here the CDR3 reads CASSPEEGADTDTQYF.

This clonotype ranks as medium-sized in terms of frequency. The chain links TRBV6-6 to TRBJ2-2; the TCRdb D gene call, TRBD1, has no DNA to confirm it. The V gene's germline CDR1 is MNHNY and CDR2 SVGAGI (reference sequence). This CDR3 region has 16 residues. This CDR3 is CASSITGRGADGELFF.